These T cell receptor beta chains were read from a single sample in a study of early T cells in non-severe SARS-CoV-2 infection. TCRdb reprocessed the 5' RACE reads via MiXCR and lists one record per CDR3 protein. The sample yields over 85,000 distinct CDR3 sequences, around 17% seen once. Sample: whole blood. The receptors stem from an adult who was a healthcare worker with PCR-confirmed SARS-CoV-2 infection or an uninfected control (not recorded which). Each CDR3 is given with its conserved first and last residue. D genes are given only for firm matches. Clone size, where shown, is once, few, many, or a class for clones that have expanded.

V: TRBV6-1; size: -; J: TRBJ2-5; D: -; DNA: TGTGCCAGCACGGCTTGCGGGTTCCAAGAGACCCAGTACTTC; CDR3: CASTACGFQETQYF
V: TRBV18; size: -; J: TRBJ1-2; D: -; DNA: TGTGCCAGCTCACCACAATTCGCTAACTATGGCTACACCTTC; CDR3: CASSPQFANYGYTF
V: TRBV4-1; size: few; J: TRBJ1-1; D: -; DNA: TGCGCCAGCAGCCTAGGCGTGGGTAACACTGAAGCTTTCTTT; CDR3: CASSLGVGNTEAFF
V: TRBV30; size: few; J: TRBJ2-7; D: TRBD2; DNA: TGTGCCTGGAGCCTCGGGGGGGGGTCCGAGCAGTACTTC; CDR3: CAWSLGGGSEQYF
V: TRBV28; size: -; J: TRBJ1-2; D: -; DNA: TGTGCCAGCAGTTGGCGGGGGACCCCTGAGGGCTACACCTTC; CDR3: CASSWRGTPEGYTF
V: TRBV9; size: -; J: TRBJ2-5; D: -; DNA: TGTGCCAGCAGCGTCCGGGGTGAAGAGACCCAGTACTTC; CDR3: CASSVRGEETQYF
V: TRBV30; size: -; J: TRBJ1-2; D: -; DNA: TGTGCCTGGAGTTGGGGGCCTACCTCTCCTAACTATGGCTACACCTTC; CDR3: CAWSWGPTSPNYGYTF
V: TRBV27; size: -; J: TRBJ1-6; D: -; DNA: TGTGCCAGCAGTTTCCGGGTCTCTAATTCACCCCTCCACTTT; CDR3: CASSFRVSNSPLHF
V: TRBV6-5; size: -; J: TRBJ2-3; D: TRBD1; DNA: TGTGCCAGCAGTTCACCGGGACAGGGTAATACGCAGTATTTT; CDR3: CASSSPGQGNTQYF
V: TRBV12-3/TRBV12-4; size: few; J: TRBJ1-3; D: -; DNA: TGTGCCAGCAGCGGGTCGATTTCTGGAAACACCATATATTTT; CDR3: CASSGSISGNTIYF
V: TRBV6-5; size: few; J: TRBJ2-1; D: -; DNA: TGTGCCAGCACTCCCGGGGGTTCCTCCTACAATGAGCAGTTCTTC; CDR3: CASTPGGSSYNEQFF
V: TRBV20-1; size: many; J: TRBJ2-1; D: TRBD2; DNA: TGCAGTGCAACCTTAAAATGGGGGACTAGCGGAACACCGCGGCACAATGAGCAGTTCTTC; CDR3: CSATLKWGTSGTPRHNEQFF
V: TRBV12-3/TRBV12-4; size: medium-sized; J: TRBJ1-1; D: -; DNA: TGTGCCAGCAGTTTTGGCGGAGGCAACACTGAAGCTTTCTTT; CDR3: CASSFGGGNTEAFF
V: TRBV20-1; size: few; J: TRBJ2-1; D: TRBD2; DNA: TGCAGTGCTAGATGGGCTAGCGGGAGGGTCCTCTACAATGAGCAGTTCTTC; CDR3: CSARWASGRVLYNEQFF
V: TRBV5-1; size: few; J: TRBJ2-7; D: -; DNA: TGCGCCAGCAGCGAAGGTGGCTACGAGCAGTACTTC; CDR3: CASSEGGYEQYF
V: TRBV30; size: few; J: TRBJ1-3; D: -; DNA: TGTGCCTGGAGAAAGAGCTCTGAAAACACCATATATTTT; CDR3: CAWRKSSENTIYF
V: TRBV11-2; size: few; J: TRBJ1-3; D: TRBD1; DNA: TGTGCCAGCAGCCCCATTAGGGACAGGGGGAAGATCTCTGGAAACACCATATATTTT; CDR3: CASSPIRDRGKISGNTIYF